The 31 T cell receptor beta chains below were found in one sample sequenced in a study of identical twins. In TCRdb, the 5' RACE reads were re-called with MiXCR into one record per CDR3 protein. The repertoire consists of 300,000 to 400,000 distinct CDR3 sequences, with roughly an eighth occurring once and the leading ten covering approximately 7.6%. This sample also appeared in a second study, on yellow fever vaccine responses in identical twins.

The source material was CD8+ T cells sorted from blood. These receptor sequences come from a woman aged 18-29 years in good health.

This clonotype showed up just a few times. This rearrangement joins TRBV25-1 to TRBJ1-1; TRBD1 matches 7 bases. J was trimmed by 1 base and V by 1 base; bases with no gene match: 3. The CDR3 loop spans 15 amino acids. Germline loops: CDR1 MGHDK, CDR2 SYGVNS. Here the CDR3 reads CASSESGGWNTEAFF. The DNA for the CDR3 is TGTGCCAGCAGTGAATCAGGGGGATGGAACACTGAAGCTTTCTTT.

This clonotype appeared a few times. The rearrangement joins TRBV7-9 to TRBJ2-7; D perhaps matches TRBD1 (6 bases). CDR3 length: 14 amino acids. The V gene's germline CDR1 is SEHNR and CDR2 FQNEAQ (reference sequence). Trimming left V 1 base short and J 4 bases short, with 11 bases between. The DNA for the CDR3 is TGTGCCAGCAGCTTAGGGGGACAACTATACGAGCAGTACGTC. It translates to CASSLGGQLYEQYV.

The table lists this clonotype with a few counts. The chain employs TRBV7-6 and TRBJ2-3, with TRBD1 identical over 7 bases. The germline V gene has CDR1 SGHVS and CDR2 FNYEAQ. V shed 2 bases, J shed 4 bases, and the junction held 9 bases outside the gene matches. CDR3 size: 16 residues. The CDR3: CASSLPTGVSADTQYF. The CDR3, as DNA: TGTGCCAGCAGCTTACCCACAGGGGTAAGCGCAGATACGCAGTATTTT.

The chain recombines TRBV5-1 with TRBJ1-1; TRBD1 agrees at 8 bases. Per the germline V gene, CDR1 is SGHRS and CDR2 is YFSETQ. The CDR3 loop spans 15 amino acids. V was pared by 0 bases and J by 0 bases, with 1 base of the junction left unmatched. CDR3 DNA sequence: TGCGCCAGCAGCTTGGAGGGACAGGTGAACACTGAAGCTTTCTTT. This codes for CASSLEGQVNTEAFF. Drawing the rest from reference TRBV5-1 and TRBJ1-1, the complete variable domain is KAGVTQTPRYLIKTRGQQVTLSCSPISGHRSVSWYQQTPGQGLQFLFEYFSETQRNKGNFPGRFSGRQFSNSRSEMNVSTLELGDSALYLCASSLEGQVNTEAFFGQGTRLTVV.

There are a few counts of this clonotype. The CDR3 bases are TGTGCCAGCAGCCCGCCGGGCGAAAAGAACTATGGCTACACCTTC. It is translated as CASSPPGEKNYGYTF. The chain has TRBV7-9 and TRBJ1-2; D remains ambiguous. There are 15 residues in the CDR3. The V gene's germline CDR1 is SEHNR and CDR2 FQNEAQ (reference sequence). V was cut by 5 bases and J by 2 bases, with 15 bases left in between.

The chain is built from TRBV11-1 and TRBJ1-2, with 10 bases identical to TRBD1. The CDR3 spans 18 residues. Germline CDR1 and CDR2: SGHAT and FQDESV (reference sequence). The V gene end was trimmed by 7 bases and the J gene end by 6 bases; junction bases not matched to a gene: 20. The CDR3 coding sequence is TGTGCCAGCACCGGTACCCAGCGATTGGGACAGGGGAAAGATGGCTACACCTTC. As protein: CASTGTQRLGQGKDGYTF.

This clonotype showed up just a few times. The rearrangement joins TRBV2 to TRBJ2-2; possibly TRBD2 for D (6 bases). The CDR3 length is 17 residues. Trimming removed 5 bases from V and 3 bases from J, with 19 bases in between. Germline CDR1 SNHLY, CDR2 FYNNEI. CDR3 in amino acids: CASSWLSETSDTGELFF. CDR3 coding DNA: TGTGCCAGCAGTTGGCTAAGCGAGACTAGTGACACCGGGGAGCTGTTTTTT.

This sequence joins TRBV12-3 or TRBV12-4 and TRBJ1-2; TRBD1 is a possible D gene (5 bases). The V gene lost 3 bases and the J gene lost 4 bases, with 12 bases spanning the gap. CDR3 length equals 14 residues. Here the CDR3 DNA reads TGTGCCAGCAGTTTTCGGGCAGGGTCCTATGGCTACACCTTC. Amino acids: CASSFRAGSYGYTF.

The table lists this clonotype with many counts. The chain employs TRBV15 and TRBJ1-1; D is unclear. The V end lost 4 bases, the J end lost 1 base, and 13 bases lay between the germline ends. CDR3 size: 15 residues. The germline V gene encodes CDR1 LNHNV and CDR2 YYDKDF (reference sequence). CDR3 in DNA: TGTGCCACCAGCACAGAGGGAGGTCAGAACACTGAAGCTTTCTTT. Translation gives CATSTEGGQNTEAFF. The full variable domain, in which reference TRBV15 and TRBJ1-1 provide the parts outside the CDR3, is DAMVIQNPRYQVTQFGKPVTLSCSQTLNHNVMYWYQQKSSQAPKLLFHYYDKDFNNEADTPDNFQSRRPNTSFCFLDIRSPGLGDTAMYLCATSTEGGQNTEAFFGQGTRLTVV.

The V gene is TRBV9, the J gene TRBJ2-2; D remains ambiguous. V lost 3 bases to trimming and J lost 6 bases, with 12 bases between them. In germline, CDR1 is SGDLS, CDR2 YYNGEE. The CDR3 covers 14 residues. CDR3 residues: CASSESGAAGELFF. In DNA, the CDR3 is TGTGCCAGCAGCGAGTCGGGCGCGGCCGGGGAGCTGTTTTTT.

The table lists this clonotype with a few counts. V is TRBV20-1 and J is TRBJ1-1, with D unresolved. The CDR3 runs 10 residues. The V and J ends lost 7 bases and 1 base respectively, with 4 bases between them. Germline V gene data show CDR1 as DFQATT and CDR2 as SNEGSKA (reference sequence). The CDR3 DNA reads TGCAGTGGGGCGAACACTGAAGCTTTCTTT. It codes for CSGANTEAFF.

V usage is TRBV5-6 and J usage is TRBJ2-1; 8 nucleotides align to TRBD1. Losses at the gene ends were 3 bases for V and 5 bases for J; bases not matched to a gene: 7. Germline V gene sequence: CDR1 SGHDT, CDR2 YYEEEE. The CDR3 loop spans 15 amino acids. The CDR3 reads CASSSTGTGDNEQFF. CDR3 in DNA: TGTGCCAGCAGCTCAACCGGGACAGGTGACAATGAGCAGTTCTTC.

This clonotype showed up just a few times. V usage is TRBV24-1 and J usage is TRBJ2-1, with D hard to call. This CDR3 region has 14 residues. The germline V gene encodes CDR1 KGHDR and CDR2 SFDVKD. V was pared by 4 bases and J by 0 bases, with 6 bases between. CDR3 in DNA: TGTGCCACCAGTGAGGGAAGCTCCTACAATGAGCAGTTCTTC. This codes for CATSEGSSYNEQFF.

This chain links TRBV29-1 with TRBJ2-2, with D possibly TRBD2 on 5 matching bases. Germline CDR1 SQVTM, CDR2 ANQGSEA. V was shortened by 4 bases and J by 1 base, with 7 bases between the two germline ends. The CDR3 contains 13 residues. In nucleotides, the CDR3 is TGCAGCGTTGTCGCGGGGAACACCGGGGAGCTGTTTTTT. Translation gives CSVVAGNTGELFF.

This clonotype was seen at least ten times. CDR3 sequence: CASSLVGRGETQYF. CDR3 DNA: TGTGCCAGCAGCTTAGTCGGCAGGGGAGAGACCCAGTACTTC. The chain uses TRBV7-9 and TRBJ2-5; the D gene is possibly TRBD1 (6 bases). The CDR3 consists of 14 residues. Germline V gene data show CDR1 as SEHNR and CDR2 as FQNEAQ (reference sequence). The V gene lost 1 base and the J gene lost 4 bases, with 10 bases spanning the gap.

The J gene is TRBJ2-7, the V gene TRBV11-2, with D unresolved. With 1 base removed from V and 3 bases from J, the gap between germline ends came to 7 bases. Germline CDR1 SGHAT, CDR2 FQNNGV. The CDR3 consists of 13 residues. The DNA for the CDR3 is TGTGCCAGCAGCTTAGCCCCACTCTACGAGCAGTACGTC. This translates into CASSLAPLYEQYV.

In its sample, this clonotype was seen many times. The J gene is TRBJ2-1, the V gene TRBV7-9, with D perhaps matching TRBD1 (6 bases). CDR3 length: 15 amino acids. Germline lookup yields CDR1 SEHNR and CDR2 FQNEAQ (reference sequence). V was clipped by 4 bases and J by 6 bases, with 16 bases between them. The CDR3 loop reads CASSSSTGFGNEQFF. In nucleotides, the CDR3 is TGTGCCAGCAGCTCTTCGACAGGATTTGGCAATGAGCAGTTCTTC.

This clonotype was observed many times. The chain has TRBV6-1 and TRBJ2-3; D remains ambiguous. Germline lookup yields CDR1 MNHNS and CDR2 SASEGT. The CDR3 contains 16 residues. Trimming pared 6 bases from V and 3 bases from J, leaving 19 bases between. The CDR3 DNA reads TGTGCCAGCAGCCCCTTGTGGATCGGTGTGACAGATACGCAGTATTTT. Encoded protein: CASSPLWIGVTDTQYF.

The CDR3 nucleotides read TGTGCCAGCAGCTTAGAGCGTCAGTCTTTTTACAATGAGCAGTTCTTC. Protein: CASSLERQSFYNEQFF. V and J are TRBV7-9 and TRBJ2-1; D gene ambiguous. Trimming stripped 1 base from V and 4 bases from J, with 14 bases between. Germline lookup yields CDR1 SEHNR and CDR2 FQNEAQ (reference sequence). The CDR3 has 16 residues.

In its sample, this clonotype was seen a few times. This chain links TRBV10-3 with TRBJ2-3; perhaps TRBD2 as D (6 bases). The CDR3 sequence is 12 residues long. Trimming left V 5 bases short and J 5 bases short, with 8 bases between. CDR1 is ENHRY, CDR2 SYGVKD, per germline. CDR3 DNA: TGTGCCATCAGTATCGGGGGAGATACGCAGTATTTT. Translation gives CAISIGGDTQYF.

This clonotype has only a few counts. This chain joins TRBV7-9 and TRBJ2-1, with 9 bases aligning to TRBD2. This CDR3 is 13 amino acids long. Germline CDR1 reads SEHNR; CDR2 reads FQNEAQ (reference sequence). V dropped 6 bases and J dropped 9; count of bases not matched to a gene: 6. The CDR3 region has the DNA TGTGCCAGCAGGACTAGCGGCCTCGGTGAGCAGTTCTTC. The encoded protein is CASRTSGLGEQFF.

The chain is built from TRBV7-8 and TRBJ2-7; TRBD1 matches at 9 bases. This CDR3 spans 15 amino acids. From germline, CDR1 is SGHVS and CDR2 FQNEAQ. V was pared by 5 bases and J by 2 bases, with 7 bases of the junction left unmatched. CDR3 protein: CASSNRGRRTYEQYV. The CDR3 DNA sequence: TGTGCCAGCAGCAACAGGGGGCGCAGGACCTACGAGCAGTACGTC.

The chain couples TRBV13 to TRBJ2-1, with 8 bases identical to TRBD2. Germline-derived CDR1 and CDR2 are PRHDT and FYEKMQ (reference sequence). V was pared by 5 bases and J by 2 bases, with 5 bases of the junction left unmatched. This CDR3 region has 15 residues. DNA of the CDR3: TGTGCCAGCAGCATGAGCGGGAGCCCCTACAATGAGCAGTTCTTC. The encoded protein is CASSMSGSPYNEQFF.

This clonotype was seen a handful of times. The rearrangement links TRBV27 to TRBJ2-3, with D possibly called TRBD1 or TRBD2 (5 bases each). V shed 1 base and J shed 5 bases, with 13 bases lying between them. CDR3 length equals 15 residues. Germline assignment: CDR1 MNHEY and CDR2 SMNVEV (reference sequence). This CDR3 reads CASSLWGPRGDTQYF. The CDR3 bases are TGTGCCAGCAGTTTATGGGGACCAAGGGGAGATACGCAGTATTTT.

This clonotype appeared a few times. CDR3 bases: TGCGCCAGCAGGGCTCGAGCGGGACTCCTCTCCTACGAGCAGTACTTC. Its protein product is CASRARAGLLSYEQYF. The V gene is TRBV5-1, the J gene TRBJ2-7, with 7 bases matching TRBD2. Germline V gives CDR1 SGHRS, CDR2 YFSETQ. The J segment lost 0 bases and the V segment lost 5 bases, leaving 11 bases of the junction unmatched. CDR3 length: 16 residues. Full variable domain (remainder filled in from reference TRBV5-1 and TRBJ2-7): KAGVTQTPRYLIKTRGQQVTLSCSPISGHRSVSWYQQTPGQGLQFLFEYFSETQRNKGNFPGRFSGRQFSNSRSEMNVSTLELGDSALYLCASRARAGLLSYEQYFGPGTRLTVT.

In its sample, this clonotype was seen many times. CDR3 in amino acids: CATSVYVGTEAFF. The CDR3 DNA sequence: TGTGCCACCAGCGTTTATGTGGGCACTGAAGCTTTCTTT. The chain uses TRBV15 and TRBJ1-1; no clear D. This CDR3 has 13 residues. Germline loops: CDR1 LNHNV, CDR2 YYDKDF (reference sequence). Between the trimmed V and J ends, which lost 5 bases and 4 bases, there was a span of 11 bases.

V gene TRBV5-6 combines with J gene TRBJ2-7; 7 nucleotides align to TRBD1. The CDR3 length is 17 residues. The germline gives CDR1 SGHDT, CDR2 YYEEEE. J gave up 4 bases and V 4 bases, and 17 bases lay outside the gene matches. The DNA of the CDR3 is TGTGCCAGCAGCACGGGACAGCCCTCCCCTCTTCTTTACGAGCAGTACTTC. Its translation is CASSTGQPSPLLYEQYF.

The chain links TRBV20-1 to TRBJ2-1, with D unresolved. The CDR3 contains 13 residues. The V end lost 6 bases, the J end lost 0 bases, and 9 bases lay between the germline ends. Germline V lookup: CDR1 DFQATT, CDR2 SNEGSKA (reference sequence). CDR3 nucleotides: TGCAGTGCCTCCGCCCCCTCCTACAATGAGCAGTTCTTC. It yields the protein CSASAPSYNEQFF.

This clonotype was seen many times. The rearrangement uses TRBV4-1 and TRBJ1-1; tentatively, D is TRBD1 (6 bases). Trimming left V 1 base short and J 2 bases short, with 17 bases between. Germline V CDR1 and CDR2: MGHRA, YSYEKL. The CDR3 length is 17 residues. CDR3 amino acids: CASSQVLAGGQNTEAFF. The CDR3 bases are TGCGCCAGCAGCCAAGTGCTAGCCGGGGGACAAAACACTGAAGCTTTCTTT.

The V gene is TRBV15, the J gene TRBJ2-3, with 7 positions matching TRBD2. Germline V gene lookup returns CDR1 LNHNV and CDR2 YYDKDF (reference sequence). This CDR3 is 17 amino acids long. Trimming took 0 bases from V and 2 from J; bases not matched to a gene: 8. The CDR3 reads CATSRDRSGDFTDTQYF. The CDR3 DNA follows: TGTGCCACCAGCAGAGATCGGAGCGGGGACTTCACAGATACGCAGTATTTT.

This clonotype was observed at least ten times. The chain uses TRBV28 and TRBJ2-7; no firm D call. Per the germline V gene, CDR1 is MDHEN and CDR2 is SYDVKM. The CDR3 extends over 13 amino acids. The V gene lost 10 bases and the J gene lost 6 bases, with 19 bases spanning the gap. The CDR3 DNA is TGTGCCACCTCCCCACTCCTCAAAGGCGAGCAGTACTTC. This gives the protein CATSPLLKGEQYF.